One sample yielded the 5 T cell receptor beta chains listed below, sequenced in a study of cytomegalovirus exposure and HLA in healthy donors. This PCR relied on a set of 60 Vbeta primers and 13 Jbeta primers. Sequenced by immunoSEQ multiplex PCR; TCRdb stores in-frame clones only, minus some. Counted here are about 170,000 clones, approximately 70% occurring once; the ten biggest clones make up less than 8.5%. The specimen was PBMCs. These receptors came from a man aged 40-49 years in good health and CMV-seropositive.

In its sample, this clone was seen once. The rearrangement links TRBV14 to TRBJ2-7, with D possibly being TRBD2 (7 bases). Trimming left V 2 bases short and J 0 bases short, with 20 bases between. The CDR3 is 18 residues long. Germline loops: CDR1 SGHDN, CDR2 FVKESK. This CDR3 reads CASSQRLRGGQNSYEQYF. DNA of the CDR3: TGTGCCAGCAGCCAAAGGCTAAGGGGGGGGCAGAACTCCTACGAGCAGTACTTC.

V and J are TRBV10-3 and TRBJ1-5, with 7 bases lining up with TRBD1. This CDR3 has 17 amino acids. The germline gives CDR1 ENHRY, CDR2 SYGVKD. V lost 0 bases and J lost 2; bases outside the gene matches: 7. The DNA for the CDR3 is TGTGCCATCAGTGAGTCCAAGGGGGCAAGCGGCAATCAGCCCCAGCATTTT. Translated, it gives CAISESKGASGNQPQHF.

The chain employs TRBV27 and TRBJ2-7; 11 positions match TRBD1. V lost 5 bases to trimming and J lost 2 bases; unmatched junction nucleotides: 8. Germline CDR1 MNHEY, CDR2 SMNVEV (reference sequence). The CDR3 runs to 16 residues. CDR3 nucleotide sequence: TGTGCCAGCAGTCCCGGGGACAGGGGGAACCCCTACGAGCAGTACTTC. Residues: CASSPGDRGNPYEQYF.

J is TRBJ2-3 and V is TRBV15; D may be TRBD2 (5 bases). CDR1 LNHNV and CDR2 YYDKDF come from the germline V gene (reference sequence). The CDR3 is 14 residues long. Trimming left V 3 bases short and J 2 bases short, with 9 bases between. This chain's CDR3 is CATSSGLSTDTQYF. DNA for the CDR3: TGTGCCACCAGCAGCGGACTGTCCACAGATACGCAGTATTTT.

The chain couples TRBV29-1 to TRBJ2-7; TRBD2 might be the D (7 bases). Germline V lookup: CDR1 SQVTM, CDR2 ANQGSEA. The V gene lost 4 bases and the J gene lost 2 bases, with 12 bases spanning the gap. The CDR3 is made up of 13 amino acids. The CDR3 sequence: CSVVGGATYEQYF. DNA of the CDR3: TGCAGCGTTGTGGGGGGGGCCACCTACGAGCAGTACTTC.